This T cell receptor (beta chain) was recovered during a study of vaccination and CD4 T cells after COVID-19 (dated by TCRdb to between 2020 and 2023). For the wider study: SARS-CoV-2 positivity had been established in the convalescent patients by nasal swab PCR, and mild disease was recorded in about 9 of these patients and severe disease in one. Post-COVID blood samples were collected from convalescent patients a median of roughly 100 days after diagnosis, with a range of roughly 30 to 170 days. Participants got two doses of the Pfizer-BioNTech BNT162b2 vaccine (n=8) or two doses of the Moderna mRNA-1273 vaccine (n=2). As controls, cultures received a CEFX viral epitope pool (the positive control), an HIV-1 Nef peptide pool (the negative control), or no peptide at all. Culture stimuli were overlapping spike peptide pools from SARS-CoV-2 and from the common cold coronaviruses HCoV-NL63, HCoV-OC43 and HCoV-229E. The convalescent cohort comprised six males and four females, including two Hispanic individuals, seven Caucasians, two Asians and one multiracial person. The spike-specific CD4+ TCR repertoire was compared before and after mRNA vaccination in fewer than eleven COVID-19 convalescent patients and 4 infection-naive healthy vaccine recipients. Post-vaccine blood samples were taken a median of roughly 75 days after the second vaccine dose, with a range of 14 to 241 days. What the work shows at the level of the full study, not this receptor alone: The study included relatively few convalescent patients and did not analyze early timepoints after natural infection. The median count of SARS-CoV-2-reactive clonotypes went up from roughly 21 after infection to 35 to 40 after vaccination, although the change was not significant. Among the post-vaccine SARS-CoV-2-reactive clones in convalescent patients, a median around 90% showed up only after vaccination, which suggests vaccine-specific priming. Of the vaccine-specific clones in convalescent patients, 304 of 307, or nearly all, reacted only to SARS-CoV-2 spike and did not cross-react with common cold coronaviruses.

For CDR1 and CDR2, the germline V gene lists MGHRA and YSYEKL. From the cysteine through the phenylalanine, the CDR3 covers 20 amino acids. CDR3 DNA is the only sequence kept; it has 60 bases, read in frame from the first base. Germline trimming: 1 base from V, 3 bases from J; junction bases outside gene matches: 19. To prepare the library, PCR was applied. At the Johns Hopkins FTIC core, DNA from the cultured CD4+ T cells underwent TCR sequencing with the Oncomine TCR Beta short-read assay. Genomic DNA was extracted from the cultured CD4+ T cells with the QIAamp micro DNA kit. The Oncomine TCR Beta libraries from cultured CD4+ T cells were pooled using unique dual indexes and then sequenced on an Illumina iSeq 100. The study's own analysis went as follows. Non-productive sequences were filtered out, and CDR3s that did not start with C, did not end with F or W, or were shorter than 7 amino acids were discarded. Antigen-specific clonotypes were identified using the MANAFEST web application through comparison of peptide-stimulated wells with reference and other culture wells. An FDR below 0.05, an odds ratio above 5, and a productive frequency above 0.1% in at least two of three replicate wells were required for clones to be considered positive. A clonotype counted as cross-reactive if it showed significant expansion both in the SARS-CoV-2 spike wells and in at least one common cold coronavirus spike condition. Using R version 3.6.1, CDR3 homology was evaluated through Levenshtein distances (stringdist) along with unrooted phylogenetic trees (ape). In TCRdb, the public reads were trimmed at Q25 with fastp and aligned with MiXCR, with productive beta chains retained. Merged by CDR3 protein, the rows form single entries marked with the most common genes and DNA. The V and J calls, along with clone size, are taken from TCRdb and not from the paper's own processing. Present in this sample are tens of thousands of distinct CDR3 sequences, around 70% of which were seen just once. The ten most abundant clones make up around 7.9% of the sample.

According to the study, the label for this sample's treatment or condition signals: approximately nine-day PBMC culture with coronavirus spike peptide pools or control peptides (ViraFEST assay). The ViraFEST assay was used in the study, in which antigen-specific T cells were expanded with peptide pools and expanded clonotypes were subsequently identified by TCR sequencing. The convalescent patients' positive SARS-CoV-2 PCR tests were from March to December 2020, which was before the Alpha, Beta and Delta variants emerged in the United States. Each well held two million PBMCs cultured with approximately 9.1 ug/ml peptide pools in IMDM containing 5% human AB serum and roughly 9.3 IU/ml IL-2. Half of the culture medium was replaced with fresh IL-2-containing medium on days 3 and 7. After 9 to 10 days of culture, CD4+ T cells were isolated by negative selection using the EasySep CD4+ T cell isolation kit. Ficoll-Paque Plus gradient centrifugation was used to isolate PBMCs from whole blood, and the isolated PBMCs were then either used fresh or cryopreserved at -140C. Triplicate wells were generally used for each culture condition.

For this clonotype: Its antigen specificity is not known. Base-call qualities are not available, and no considerably larger clone is one nucleotide away.

The clonotype was recovered from a human donor who had recovered from COVID-19. Here the chain combines TRBV4-1 and TRBJ2-7, with 9 central nucleotides matching TRBD1. The specimen sequenced was CD4+ T cells from blood, cultured in vitro. The bases read TGCGCCAGCAGCCAAGGGGAGGACAGGGGTCCTAAAAGAAGCTACTACGAGCAGTACTTC. This yields the protein CASSQGEDRGPKRSYYEQYF.